These T cell receptor beta chains were read from a single sample in a study of shared clonotypes between healthy human individuals. Only in-frame clones appear in the TCRdb table, and some are missing; sequencing was by immunoSEQ multiplex PCR. The data contain approximately 600,000 clones, 85% to 95% of them seen just once; the ten biggest clones take up 0.11%. The sample taken for sequencing was naive CD8+ T cells sorted from blood. These receptors were obtained from a woman younger than 45 in good health. Both conserved end residues are part of each CDR3. For some rows the clone size is stated as once, few or many, or as a class when expanded; others skip it.

v_gene	abundance	j_gene	len	CDR3aa
TRBV27	-	TRBJ2-1	16	CASSLKLAIRVDEQFF
TRBV27	-	TRBJ2-1	16	CASRLGYGTSDNEQFF
TRBV4-2	once	-	16	CASSQEPGGRWYEQYF
TRBV7-9	-	TRBJ2-7	13	CASSLPQSYEQYF
TRBV5-1	-	TRBJ2-7	17	CASSFGGARDSSYEQYF
TRBV7-8	-	TRBJ2-1	17	CASSLAQLSSSYNEQFF
TRBV28	-	TRBJ1-1	15	CASSFWDLTGTEAFF
TRBV29-1	-	TRBJ1-1	13	CSVAEGSGTEAFF
TRBV7-9	-	TRBJ2-5	14	CASRRPGVQETQYF
TRBV4-1	-	TRBJ2-1	18	CASSPTPPPWSSYNEQFF
TRBV5-1	-	TRBJ2-2	16	CASSLASGANTGELFF
TRBV9	-	TRBJ2-7	16	CASSVGFVRTWNEQYF
TRBV5-8	-	TRBJ2-7	16	CASSLDGDRGIYEQYF
TRBV5-6	-	TRBJ1-5	14	CASSFWGGNQPQHF
TRBV19	-	TRBJ2-7	14	CASSMRARSDEQYF
TRBV7-6	-	TRBJ2-2	18	CASSLALEGRVNTGELFF
TRBV19	-	TRBJ1-2	15	CATNSEDSYNYGYTF
TRBV4-1	-	TRBJ2-7	15	CASRPVMDRAYEQYF
TRBV6-5	once	TRBJ1-4	15	CASSPRGVAWEKLFF
TRBV27	-	TRBJ2-2	15	CASSFSGFRTGELFF
TRBV2	-	TRBJ2-7	13	CATGTGNSYEQYF
TRBV28	-	TRBJ2-7	15	CASAPQGKQNYEQYF
TRBV19	-	TRBJ2-1	15	CASSPSGTAYNEQFF
TRBV10-1	few	TRBJ2-7	12	CASSNTGLQQYF
TRBV27	-	-	15	CASSRGTSLSNEQYF
TRBV7-9	-	TRBJ2-5	14	CASSQGGVQETQYF
TRBV27	-	TRBJ2-5	13	CASRRTGRETQYF
TRBV28	-	TRBJ2-1	15	CASTPIGSDSNEQFF
TRBV28	-	TRBJ1-1	13	CASSFGGNTEAFF
TRBV2	-	TRBJ2-7	15	CASSDTGRSSYEQYF
TRBV28	-	TRBJ2-2	13	CASSLGNTGELFF
TRBV10-3	-	TRBJ1-5	16	CAISAGGSLSNQPQHF
TRBV7-9	-	TRBJ2-7	14	CASSSTQGAYEQYF